The present TCR beta chain was sequenced within a study of T cell responses to AZD1222 COVID-19 vaccine. Study-level results: Researchers took repertoire samples only after the peak T cell response had come.

Clones were sequenced by immunoSEQ multiplex PCR, and TCRdb holds only the in-frame ones, with some missing. The sample contains approximately 200,000 clones, around 93% of which appear only once. The CDR3 spans 14 residues. Looked up from germline, CDR1 is MGHRA and CDR2 is YSYEKL. Trimming left V 2 bases short and J 2 bases short, with 9 bases between. Points on this clone: What it binds is not known.

The source was peripheral blood, collected 28 days after the second AZD1222 dose. The sequence derives from an adult who received the AZD1222 COVID-19 vaccine. The chain has TRBV4-1 and TRBJ1-1; D is ambiguous. The CDR3 region is CASSQPVINTEAFF. The CDR3 DNA reads TGCGCCAGCAGCCAACCCGTAATAAACACTGAAGCTTTCTTT.